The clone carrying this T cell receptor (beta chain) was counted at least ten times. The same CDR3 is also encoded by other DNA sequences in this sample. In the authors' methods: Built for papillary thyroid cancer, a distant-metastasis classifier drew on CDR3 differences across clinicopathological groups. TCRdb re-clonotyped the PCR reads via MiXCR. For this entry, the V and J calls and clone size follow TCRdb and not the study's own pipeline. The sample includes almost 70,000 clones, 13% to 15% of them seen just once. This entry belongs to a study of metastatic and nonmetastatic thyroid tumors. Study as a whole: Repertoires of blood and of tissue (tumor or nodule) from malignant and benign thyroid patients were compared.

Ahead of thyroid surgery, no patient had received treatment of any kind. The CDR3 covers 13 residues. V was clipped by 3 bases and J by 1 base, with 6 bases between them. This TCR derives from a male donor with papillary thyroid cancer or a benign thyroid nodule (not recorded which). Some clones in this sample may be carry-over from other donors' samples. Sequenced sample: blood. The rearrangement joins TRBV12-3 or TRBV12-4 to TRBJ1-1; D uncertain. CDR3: CASSFKGNTEAFF. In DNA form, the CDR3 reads TGTGCCAGCAGTTTTAAGGGGAACACTGAAGCTTTCTTT.